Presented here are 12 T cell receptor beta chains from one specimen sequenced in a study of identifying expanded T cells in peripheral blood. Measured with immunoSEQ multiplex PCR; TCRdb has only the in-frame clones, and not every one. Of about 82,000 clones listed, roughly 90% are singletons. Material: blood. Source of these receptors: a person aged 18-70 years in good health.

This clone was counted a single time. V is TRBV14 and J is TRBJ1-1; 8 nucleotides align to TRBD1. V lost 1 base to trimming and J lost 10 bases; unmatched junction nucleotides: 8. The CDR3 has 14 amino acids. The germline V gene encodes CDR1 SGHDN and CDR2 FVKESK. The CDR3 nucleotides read TGTGCCAGCAGCCAAGTCCCCCAGGGGGCTTCAGCTTTCTTT. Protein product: CASSQVPQGASAFF.

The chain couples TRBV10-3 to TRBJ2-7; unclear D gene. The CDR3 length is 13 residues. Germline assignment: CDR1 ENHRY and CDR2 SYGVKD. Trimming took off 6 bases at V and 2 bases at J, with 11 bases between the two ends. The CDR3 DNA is TGTGCCATCAGCCGTTCGGGCACCTACGAGCAGTACTTC. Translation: CAISRSGTYEQYF.

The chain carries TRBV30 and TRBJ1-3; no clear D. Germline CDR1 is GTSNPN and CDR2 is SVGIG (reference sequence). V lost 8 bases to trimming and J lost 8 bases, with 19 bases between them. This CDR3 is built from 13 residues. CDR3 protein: CARTSGPGDTIYF. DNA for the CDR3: TGTGCCAGGACCTCGGGCCCCGGAGACACCATATATTTT.

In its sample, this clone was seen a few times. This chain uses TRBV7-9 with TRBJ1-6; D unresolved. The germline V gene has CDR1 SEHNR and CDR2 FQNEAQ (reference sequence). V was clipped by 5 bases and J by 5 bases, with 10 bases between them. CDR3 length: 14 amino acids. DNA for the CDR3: TGTGCCAGCAGCCTCATGGGCGATAATTCACCCCTCCACTTT. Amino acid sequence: CASSLMGDNSPLHF.

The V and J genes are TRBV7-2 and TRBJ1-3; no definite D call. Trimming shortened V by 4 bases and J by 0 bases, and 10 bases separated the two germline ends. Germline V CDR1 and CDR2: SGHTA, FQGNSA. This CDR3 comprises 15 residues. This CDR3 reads CASSSRPYSGNTIYF. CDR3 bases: TGTGCCAGCAGCTCCCGTCCCTACTCTGGAAACACCATATATTTT.

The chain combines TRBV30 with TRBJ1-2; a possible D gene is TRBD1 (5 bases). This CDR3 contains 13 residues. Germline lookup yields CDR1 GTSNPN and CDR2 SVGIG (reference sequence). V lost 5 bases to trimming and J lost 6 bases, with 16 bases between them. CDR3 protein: CAWYRQGSHGYTF. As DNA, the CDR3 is TGTGCCTGGTACCGCCAGGGCAGCCATGGCTACACCTTC.

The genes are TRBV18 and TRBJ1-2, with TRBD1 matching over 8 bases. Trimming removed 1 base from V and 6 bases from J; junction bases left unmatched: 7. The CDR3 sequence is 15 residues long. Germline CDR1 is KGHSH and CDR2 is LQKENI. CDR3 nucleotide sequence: TGTGCCAGCTCACCACTGGGCAGGGGGCACGATGGCTACACCTTC. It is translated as CASSPLGRGHDGYTF.

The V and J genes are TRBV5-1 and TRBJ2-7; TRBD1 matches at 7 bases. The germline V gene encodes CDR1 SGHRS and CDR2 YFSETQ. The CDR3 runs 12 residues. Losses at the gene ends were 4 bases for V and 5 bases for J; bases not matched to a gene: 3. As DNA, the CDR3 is TGCGCCAGCAGCCCTACAGGGGACGAGCAGTACTTC. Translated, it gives CASSPTGDEQYF.

This CDR3 reads CASTLNRGELFF. CDR3 nucleotide sequence: TGTGCCAGTACCCTCAACAGGGGTGAGCTGTTTTTT. The V and J genes are TRBV19 and TRBJ2-2; the match to TRBD1 covers 7 bases. In germline, CDR1 is LNHDA, CDR2 SQIVND (reference sequence). With V trimmed by 7 bases and J by 11 bases, 7 bases remained unmatched. This CDR3 comprises 12 residues.

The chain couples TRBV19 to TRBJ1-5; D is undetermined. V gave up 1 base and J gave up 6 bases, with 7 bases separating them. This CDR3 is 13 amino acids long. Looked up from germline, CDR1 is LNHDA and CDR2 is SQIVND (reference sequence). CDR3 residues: CASSIGSPQPQHF. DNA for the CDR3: TGTGCCAGTAGTATAGGGTCCCCTCAGCCCCAGCATTTT.

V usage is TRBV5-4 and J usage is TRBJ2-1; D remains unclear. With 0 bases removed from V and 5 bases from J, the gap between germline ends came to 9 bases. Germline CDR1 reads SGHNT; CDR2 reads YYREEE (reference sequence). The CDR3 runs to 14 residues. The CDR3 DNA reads TGTGCCAGCAGCTTGGAGGCCAGGAACAATGAGCAGTTCTTC. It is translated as CASSLEARNNEQFF.

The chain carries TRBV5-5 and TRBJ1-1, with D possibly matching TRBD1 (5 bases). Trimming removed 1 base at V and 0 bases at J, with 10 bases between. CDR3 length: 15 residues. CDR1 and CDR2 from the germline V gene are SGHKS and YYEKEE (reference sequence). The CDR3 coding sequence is TGTGCCAGCAGCTTGCAGGGCTTCATGAACACTGAAGCTTTCTTT. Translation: CASSLQGFMNTEAFF.